This record looks at one T cell receptor (beta chain) sequence and its context. Its antigen is undetermined. The data originate from a study of lymphopenia after photon versus proton radiotherapy. J gave up 4 bases and V 6 bases, and 6 bases lay outside the gene matches. Germline V gene data show CDR1 as MGHDK and CDR2 as SYGVNS. CDR3 size: 15 residues. Method: immunoSEQ multiplex PCR; TCRdb's copy keeps in-frame clones and lacks some. The sample carries about 49,000 clones, about 83% recorded once. Findings and caveats of the study: Photon-treated patients lost naive T cells and TCR diversity; proton-treated stayed stable.

Source: peripheral blood, taken from a patient treated with photon-based radiotherapy. The sequence came from a man aged 45-65 years with gastric cancer. V usage is TRBV25-1 and J usage is TRBJ2-5; 12 bases are a match to TRBD2. CDR3 in DNA: TGTGCCAGCAGCCCCGGACTAGCGGGACTAGAGACCCAGTACTTC. It codes for CASSPGLAGLETQYF.